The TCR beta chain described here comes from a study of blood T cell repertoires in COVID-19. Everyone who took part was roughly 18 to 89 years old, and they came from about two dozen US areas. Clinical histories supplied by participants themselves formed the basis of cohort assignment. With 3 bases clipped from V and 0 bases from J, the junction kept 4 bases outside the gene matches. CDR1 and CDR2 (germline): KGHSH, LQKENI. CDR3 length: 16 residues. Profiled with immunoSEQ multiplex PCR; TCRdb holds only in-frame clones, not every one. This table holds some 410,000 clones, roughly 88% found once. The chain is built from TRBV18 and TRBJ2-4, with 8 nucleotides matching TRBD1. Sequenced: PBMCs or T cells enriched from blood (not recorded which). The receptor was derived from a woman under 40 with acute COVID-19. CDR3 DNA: TGTGCCAGCTCACCGCAGGGGGCCCTAGCCAAAAACATTCAGTACTTC. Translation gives CASSPQGALAKNIQYF.